This T cell receptor (beta chain) appears in the sequencing data of a study of T cells in Graves' hyperthyroidism and ophthalmopathy (dated by TCRdb to the late 2010s). At the level of the whole study: Peripheral blood samples were taken at the time of initial diagnosis, prior to any treatment. To identify TCR V-J signatures that set the groups apart, the researchers used a discovery cohort of about a hundred patients, made up of approximately 43 with Graves' ophthalmopathy and 55 to 65 with stable Graves' hyperthyroidism. Prospective prediction of ophthalmopathy was tested in an independent validation cohort consisting of fewer than 20 hyperthyroidism patients and approximately 16 patients who later progressed to ophthalmopathy. The 75 to 100 discovery patients were randomly divided into training and test sets at a 7:3 ratio. In several Graves' hyperthyroidism patients, the study also compared T-cell repertoires from thyroid tissue with T-cell repertoires from blood. Following sampling, methimazole starting at 30 mg daily was given to hyperthyroidism patients, and high-dose intravenous methylprednisolone was given to ophthalmopathy patients. According to the paper, TCR Vbeta CDR3 sequencing was carried out on 135 peripheral blood samples, which came from 40 to 45 ophthalmopathy, 75 or so hyperthyroidism and about 17 progressor patients.

In regard to this clonotype: Its antigen specificity is not known. Base qualities are not at hand, and no much larger clone is one base apart.

TCR beta CDR3 regions were amplified from RNA transcripts. The first round of RT-PCR for the TCR CDR3 was performed with the HTBI primer set and the Qiagen OneStep RT-PCR kit. Libraries were constructed in a second round of multiplex PCR, after which size selection and purification were performed. Paired-end sequencing of the libraries was performed with 100 bp reads on an Illumina HiSeq2000. From the authors' description of their analysis: Raw data were processed with SOAPnuke, discarding reads with adapters, uncalled bases, mean Phred below 15, or no exact constant-primer or identifier match. High-quality paired reads were merged with COPE v1.2.5, and unique nucleotide sequences were defined as clonotypes. MiTCR v1.1 was used to align clonotypes to the IMGT TRBV, TRBD and TRBJ reference segments. Analysis was restricted to V-J combinations with a frequency above 0.0001, which covered about 99% of repertoires. A TCS score was defined as the ratio between F50 (clonal expansion) and ExV (chaos), using BLOSUM62-based TCRdist between CDR3 peptides within each V-J. Welch's t-statistics and random forest reduced roughly 500 V-J features to 10 to 15, which were used in a naive Bayes classifier (R e1071). Through fastp at Q25 and MiXCR, TCRdb rebuilt clones from the public reads, retaining in-frame beta chains. Under each unique CDR3 protein, matching rows form one entry showing the most common genes and DNA. TCRdb, rather than the study authors, made the V and J calls. The sample yields around 620,000 distinct CDR3 sequences; around 15% were counted once. 3.5% to 4% of the sample is held by the ten biggest clonotypes.

The CDR3 sequence holds 16 residues, the cysteine and phenylalanine included. Just CDR3 DNA is preserved here, 48 bases in frame from base 1. CDR1 and CDR2 were assigned from the germline V gene (reference sequence) as DFQATT and SNEGSKA. Unmatched junction bases come to 9, with V trimmed by 1 base and J by 3 bases. Graves' hyperthyroidism was defined as stable when no progression to ophthalmopathy occurred over 18 months of follow-up. Hyperthyroidism patients were aged 18 to 65 years and newly diagnosed, with disease duration of less than 2 months. The study excluded patients with uncontrolled infections, other autoimmune diseases, pregnancy or lactation. Diagnoses relied on clinical symptoms, serum thyroxine and TRAb, thyroid ultrasound and orbital computed tomography. Ficoll-Paque density gradient centrifugation was used to isolate PBMCs from around 9.1 ml of fresh peripheral blood. Total RNA was extracted using Trizol reagent, and RNA quality was assessed on an Agilent 2100 Bioanalyzer.

General study outcomes and caveats: No statistical method was used to fix the sample size in advance, and group allocation was not hidden from the investigators. In cross-validation, a model built on a 13 V-J signature told ophthalmopathy apart from stable hyperthyroidism with roughly 87% sensitivity and about 81% specificity, and in testing the same model reached 80%/75%. In validation, the model predicted progression to ophthalmopathy with over 60% sensitivity and 72.22% specificity, a median of around six months before onset. Most expanded thyroid clonotypes (frequency above 0.001) were also detected in blood, a finding suggesting that blood repertoires may reflect thyroid immune responses.

Rearrangement joined TRBV20-1 to TRBJ2-3; TRBD2 lines up with 8 middle nucleotides. This clonotype was sampled from a woman aged 25-40 years with Graves' hyperthyroidism. The sample was blood. CDR3 loop: CSARVPAGGVTDTQYF. In nucleotides, the sequence is TGCAGTGCTAGAGTCCCCGCGGGAGGTGTGACAGATACGCAGTATTTT.